The 18 T cell receptor beta chains in this list originate from one sample, sequenced in a study of T-cell reconstitution after alpha-beta-depleted transplantation in children. This sample's TCRbeta library carried unique molecular identifier barcodes. Each CDR3 protein is one row after TCRdb ran MiXCR on the PCR reads. The repertoire holds some 340,000 distinct CDR3 sequences, with 10% as singletons. The sequencing used PBMCs from the stem cell graft donor, collected from the stem cell graft. These receptor sequences come from a human donor who donated a stem cell graft to a child with acute lymphoblastic leukemia.

This clonotype was counted between two and nine times. The chain uses TRBV7-2 and TRBJ2-3; D unclear. This CDR3 has 16 amino acids. From germline, CDR1 is SGHTA and CDR2 FQGNSA. V lost 1 base, J lost 0 bases, and 11 bases lay in between. The CDR3 here is CASSLGTEHSTDTQYF. CDR3 sequence (DNA): TGTGCCAGCAGCTTAGGGACCGAACATAGCACAGATACGCAGTATTTT.

This chain connects TRBV18 to TRBJ2-7; D possibly corresponds to TRBD1 (5 bases). CDR3 length equals 14 residues. Germline V lookup: CDR1 KGHSH, CDR2 LQKENI. V was clipped by 0 bases and J by 3 bases, with 9 bases between them. DNA for the CDR3: TGTGCCAGCTCACCACCACCAGGGCGCTACGAGCAGTACTTC. It yields the protein CASSPPPGRYEQYF.

This clonotype has a handful of counts. The chain uses TRBV28 and TRBJ2-1, with 8 positions matching TRBD1. V lost 6 bases and J lost 13; bases outside the gene matches: 14. Germline V gene data show CDR1 as MDHEN and CDR2 as SYDVKM. This CDR3 has 14 residues. The CDR3 DNA reads as TGTGCCAGCAGGCCAGGGGGCTCGATTTGGGCACAGTTCTTC. Its protein product is CASRPGGSIWAQFF.

The V call is TRBV28, the J call TRBJ2-1; tentatively, D is TRBD2 (6 bases). The CDR3 sequence is 15 residues long. Trimming pared 6 bases from V and 3 bases from J, leaving 15 bases between. CDR1 is MDHEN and CDR2 is SYDVKM in the germline V gene. CDR3 residues: CASRLRGLDYNEQFF. CDR3 nucleotides: TGTGCCAGCAGGCTTCGGGGACTGGACTACAATGAGCAGTTCTTC. Drawing the rest from reference TRBV28 and TRBJ2-1, the complete variable domain is DVKVTQSSRYLVKRTGEKVFLECVQDMDHENMFWYRQDPGLGLRLIYFSYDVKMKEKGDIPEGYSVSREKKERFSLILESASTNQTSMYLCASRLRGLDYNEQFFGPGTRLTVL.

This chain uses TRBV7-3 with TRBJ2-5, with D uncertain. The CDR3 is 15 residues long. Trimming stripped 3 bases from V and 0 bases from J, with 11 bases between. Germline V lookup: CDR1 SGHTA, CDR2 FQGTGA. The CDR3 is CASSLMGRHQETQYF. In nucleotides, the CDR3 is TGTGCCAGCAGCTTGATGGGCAGGCACCAAGAGACCCAGTACTTC.

This chain links TRBV6-1 with TRBJ2-3; 9 bases match TRBD2. The junction had 8 bases not matched to a gene; V was cut back by 7 bases and J by 3 bases. The CDR3 is made up of 15 amino acids. CDR1 and CDR2 from the germline V gene are MNHNS and SASEGT. CDR3 sequence: CASKVTSGGTDTQYF. CDR3 DNA: TGTGCCAGCAAGGTGACTAGCGGAGGTACAGATACGCAGTATTTT.

This clonotype came up a few times. This sequence joins TRBV7-2 and TRBJ2-5; D perhaps matches TRBD1 (5 bases). Trimming removed 5 bases at V and 5 bases at J, with 9 bases between. Germline values: CDR1 SGHTA, CDR2 FQGNSA. This CDR3 region has 12 residues. CDR3 nucleotides: TGTGCCAGCAGCAATTACAGGGAGACCCAGTACTTC. It codes for CASSNYRETQYF.

Only a few counts were recorded for this clonotype. The chain carries TRBV6-2 or TRBV6-3 and TRBJ2-4; 9 nucleotides align to TRBD2. Germline CDR1 reads MNHEY; CDR2 reads SVGEGT. The CDR3 has 16 residues. After removal of 6 bases from V and 0 bases from J, the junction contained 6 bases not matched to a gene. CDR3 DNA sequence: TGTGCCAGCAGACCTCTAGCGGGACTAGCCAAAAACATTCAGTACTTC. Protein: CASRPLAGLAKNIQYF.

The rearrangement links TRBV4-3 to TRBJ2-7; D is unresolved. V was trimmed by 0 bases and J by 4 bases, leaving 7 bases between them. The germline V gene has CDR1 LGHNA and CDR2 YSLEER. The CDR3 extends over 13 amino acids. CDR3 region: CASSQDRRYEQYF. The CDR3, as DNA: TGCGCCAGCAGCCAAGATCGGCGGTACGAGCAGTACTTC.

This sequence joins TRBV12-3 or TRBV12-4 and TRBJ2-1; D may be TRBD2 (6 bases). Trimming removed 5 bases at V and 11 bases at J, with 10 bases between. The length of the CDR3 is 11 residues. The CDR3: CASSPGGKQFF. CDR3 coding DNA: TGTGCCAGCAGTCCCGGGGGTAAGCAGTTCTTC.

Ten or more counts support this clonotype. The V call is TRBV5-1, the J call TRBJ2-7; TRBD1 agrees at 7 bases. V shed 4 bases and J 4 bases; nucleotides not matched to a gene: 8. The CDR3 covers 14 residues. Germline CDR1 and CDR2: SGHRS and YFSETQ. As DNA, the CDR3 is TGCGCCAGCAGCCAGGGACAGATTTCGTACGAGCAGTACTTC. This gives the protein CASSQGQISYEQYF.

The V and J genes are TRBV16 and TRBJ2-7; weak D call: TRBD1 (5 bases). Germline V gives CDR1 KGHSY, CDR2 FQNENV. This CDR3 contains 15 residues. Deletions cut 4 bases from V and 4 bases from J, with 17 bases between. Here the CDR3 DNA reads TGTGCCAGCAGCCCGGCTGCGGCCAGGGCGTACGAGCAGTACTTC. Residues: CASSPAAARAYEQYF.

This clonotype showed up just a few times. The rearrangement uses TRBV7-2 and TRBJ2-7; D is unresolved. The CDR3 has 15 amino acids. Trimming removed 4 bases from V and 2 bases from J, with 15 bases in between. CDR1 is SGHTA and CDR2 is FQGNSA in the germline V gene. DNA of the CDR3: TGTGCCAGCAGCTCAAAGGGCCCGGCCACCTACGAGCAGTACTTC. This gives the protein CASSSKGPATYEQYF.

This clonotype was detected a few times. V is TRBV20-1 and J is TRBJ2-1, with 9 bases aligning to TRBD2. The V and J ends lost 3 bases and 3 bases, in that order; junction bases with no gene match: 6. Looked up from germline, CDR1 is DFQATT and CDR2 is SNEGSKA (reference sequence). This CDR3 is built from 15 residues. The CDR3 DNA sequence: TGCAGTGCTAGTCCCGGGACTAGCAGCTACAATGAGCAGTTCTTC. The encoded protein is CSASPGTSSYNEQFF.

This clonotype has a handful of counts. This chain joins TRBV4-3 and TRBJ2-5; the match to TRBD2 covers 12 bases. Germline V gene data show CDR1 as LGHNA and CDR2 as YSLEER. The CDR3 spans 16 residues. V gave up 0 bases and J gave up 5 bases; unmatched junction bases: 4. In DNA form, the CDR3 reads TGCGCCAGCAGCCAAGATCGCCTAGCGGGAGGGGAGACCCAGTACTTC. Protein: CASSQDRLAGGETQYF.

The J gene is TRBJ1-1, the V gene TRBV28; D is possibly TRBD1 (5 bases). The germline CDR1 and CDR2 sequences are MDHEN and SYDVKM. Trimming took off 8 bases at V and 0 bases at J, with 13 bases between the two ends. CDR3 length equals 14 residues. The CDR3 bases are TGTGCCAGCCGACAGAATTACATGAACACTGAAGCTTTCTTT. This encodes CASRQNYMNTEAFF.

At least ten counts were recorded for this clonotype. CDR3 region: CASSQLTGIGNEQFF. The CDR3 DNA reads as TGCGCCAGCAGCCAACTAACAGGGATCGGCAATGAGCAGTTCTTC. The chain combines TRBV4-3 with TRBJ2-1; perhaps TRBD1 as D (6 bases). Germline assignment: CDR1 LGHNA and CDR2 YSLEER. V was cut by 2 bases and J by 6 bases, with 14 bases left in between. This CDR3 comprises 15 residues.

CDR3 amino acids: CATSRARDTIYF. DNA of the CDR3: TGTGCCACCAGCAGGGCCAGGGACACCATATATTTT. J is TRBJ1-3 and V is TRBV15; a weak D match, TRBD1 (5 bases). V was trimmed by 3 bases and J by 8 bases, leaving 8 bases between them. From germline, CDR1 is LNHNV and CDR2 YYDKDF (reference sequence). This CDR3 comprises 12 residues.